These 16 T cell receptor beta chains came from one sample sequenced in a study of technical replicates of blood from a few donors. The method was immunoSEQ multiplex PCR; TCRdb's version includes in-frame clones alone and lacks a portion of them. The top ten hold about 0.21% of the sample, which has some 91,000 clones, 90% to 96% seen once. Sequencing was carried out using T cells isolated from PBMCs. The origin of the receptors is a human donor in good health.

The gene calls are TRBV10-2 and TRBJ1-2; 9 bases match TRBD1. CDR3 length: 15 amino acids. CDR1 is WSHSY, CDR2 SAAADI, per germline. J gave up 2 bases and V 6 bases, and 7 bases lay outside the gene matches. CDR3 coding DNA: TGCGCCAGCAGAGATACAGGGGGCTCCAACTATGGCTACACCTTC. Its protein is CASRDTGGSNYGYTF.

The CDR3 sequence: CASSPAETALYTGELFF. The CDR3 DNA reads as TGTGCCAGCAGCCCAGCGGAGACCGCCCTTTACACCGGGGAGCTGTTTTTT. The chain recombines TRBV27 with TRBJ2-2; tentatively, D is TRBD2 (5 bases). Germline assignment: CDR1 MNHEY and CDR2 SMNVEV (reference sequence). Trimming took 6 bases from V and 3 from J, leaving 20 bases between them. This CDR3 is built from 17 residues.

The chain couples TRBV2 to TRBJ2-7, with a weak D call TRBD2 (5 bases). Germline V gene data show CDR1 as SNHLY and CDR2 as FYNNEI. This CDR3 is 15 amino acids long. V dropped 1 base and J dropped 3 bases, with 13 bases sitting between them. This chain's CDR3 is CASSEVYIEGYEQYF. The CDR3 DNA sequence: TGTGCCAGCAGTGAAGTCTATATCGAGGGCTACGAGCAGTACTTC.

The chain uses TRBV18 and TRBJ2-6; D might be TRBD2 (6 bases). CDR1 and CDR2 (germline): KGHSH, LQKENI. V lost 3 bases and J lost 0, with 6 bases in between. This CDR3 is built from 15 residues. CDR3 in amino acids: CASSPGSSGANVLTF. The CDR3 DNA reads TGTGCCAGCTCACCCGGGAGCTCTGGGGCCAACGTCCTGACTTTC. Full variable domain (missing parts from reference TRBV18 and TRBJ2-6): NAGVMQNPRHLVRRRGQEARLRCSPMKGHSHVYWYRQLPEEGLKFMVYLQKENIIDESGMPKERFSAEFPKEGPSILRIQQVVRGDSAAYFCASSPGSSGANVLTFGAGSRLTVL.

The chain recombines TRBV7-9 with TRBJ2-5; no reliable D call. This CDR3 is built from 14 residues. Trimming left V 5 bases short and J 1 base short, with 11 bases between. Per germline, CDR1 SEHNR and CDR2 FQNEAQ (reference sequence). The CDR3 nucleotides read TGTGCCAGCAGCCTTCGGAGCAGCCAAGAGACCCAGTACTTC. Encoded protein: CASSLRSSQETQYF.

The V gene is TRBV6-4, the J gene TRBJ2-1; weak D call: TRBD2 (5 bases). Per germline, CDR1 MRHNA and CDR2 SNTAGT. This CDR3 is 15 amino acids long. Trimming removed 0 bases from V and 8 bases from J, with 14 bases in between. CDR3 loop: CASSDSRSGVDEQFF. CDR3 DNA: TGTGCCAGCAGTGACTCGAGATCCGGGGTTGATGAGCAGTTCTTC.

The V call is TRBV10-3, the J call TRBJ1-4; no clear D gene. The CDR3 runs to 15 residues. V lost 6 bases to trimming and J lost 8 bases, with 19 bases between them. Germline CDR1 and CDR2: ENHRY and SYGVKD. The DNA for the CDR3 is TGTGCCATCAGACCGCGAGGAAGCGGGAGGGAAAAACTGTTTTTT. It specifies CAIRPRGSGREKLFF.

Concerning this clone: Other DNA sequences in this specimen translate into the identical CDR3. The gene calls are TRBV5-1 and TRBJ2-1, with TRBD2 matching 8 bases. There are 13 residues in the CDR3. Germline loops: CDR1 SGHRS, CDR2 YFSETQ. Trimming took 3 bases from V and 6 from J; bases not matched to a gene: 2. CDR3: CASSSGLANEQFF. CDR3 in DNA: TGCGCCAGCAGCTCTGGACTAGCCAATGAGCAGTTCTTC.

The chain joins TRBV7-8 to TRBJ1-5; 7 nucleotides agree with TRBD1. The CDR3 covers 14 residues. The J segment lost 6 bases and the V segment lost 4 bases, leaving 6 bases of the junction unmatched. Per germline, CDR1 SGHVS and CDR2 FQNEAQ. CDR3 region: CASSSPQGSQPQHF. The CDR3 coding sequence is TGTGCCAGCAGCTCACCACAGGGGAGTCAGCCCCAGCATTTT.

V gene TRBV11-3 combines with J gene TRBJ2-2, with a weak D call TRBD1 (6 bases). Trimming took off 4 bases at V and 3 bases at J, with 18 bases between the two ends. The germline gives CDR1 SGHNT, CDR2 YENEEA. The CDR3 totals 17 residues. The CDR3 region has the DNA TGTGCCAGCAGCTACGAGGATTGGGACACGTACACCGGGGAGCTGTTTTTT. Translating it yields CASSYEDWDTYTGELFF.

CDR3 protein: CASSLQGGYEQYF. In DNA, the CDR3 is TGCGCCAGCAGCTTGCAGGGGGGATACGAGCAGTACTTC. The chain employs TRBV5-1 and TRBJ2-7, with D perhaps matching TRBD1 (7 bases). Germline assignment: CDR1 SGHRS and CDR2 YFSETQ. This CDR3 is 13 amino acids long. The V end lost 1 base, the J end lost 4 bases, and 9 bases lay between the germline ends.

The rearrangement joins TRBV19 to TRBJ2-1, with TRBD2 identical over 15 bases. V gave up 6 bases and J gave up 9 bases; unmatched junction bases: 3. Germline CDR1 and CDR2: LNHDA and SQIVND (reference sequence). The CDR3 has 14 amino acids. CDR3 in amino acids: CASRSGLAGGEQFF. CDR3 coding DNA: TGTGCCAGTAGATCGGGACTAGCGGGAGGTGAGCAGTTCTTC.

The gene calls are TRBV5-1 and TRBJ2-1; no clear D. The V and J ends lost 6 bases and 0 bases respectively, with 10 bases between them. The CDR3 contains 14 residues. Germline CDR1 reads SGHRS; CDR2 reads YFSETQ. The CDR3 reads CASTPESSYNEQFF. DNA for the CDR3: TGCGCCAGCACACCAGAAAGCTCCTACAATGAGCAGTTCTTC.

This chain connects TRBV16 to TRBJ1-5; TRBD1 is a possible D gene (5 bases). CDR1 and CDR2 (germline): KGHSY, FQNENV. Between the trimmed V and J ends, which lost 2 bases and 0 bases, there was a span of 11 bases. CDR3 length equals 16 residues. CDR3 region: CASSQPGGYSNQPQHF. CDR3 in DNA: TGTGCCAGCAGCCAACCGGGGGGATATAGCAATCAGCCCCAGCATTTT.

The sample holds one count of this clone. The CDR3 DNA reads as TGCGCCAGCAGCCAATCCGGGACACTATTAATCTATGGCTACACCTTC. It codes for CASSQSGTLLIYGYTF. The chain has TRBV4-1 and TRBJ1-2, with D perhaps matching TRBD1 (6 bases). CDR3 length equals 16 residues. The V and J ends lost 2 bases and 4 bases respectively, with 17 bases between them. Germline assignment: CDR1 MGHRA and CDR2 YSYEKL.

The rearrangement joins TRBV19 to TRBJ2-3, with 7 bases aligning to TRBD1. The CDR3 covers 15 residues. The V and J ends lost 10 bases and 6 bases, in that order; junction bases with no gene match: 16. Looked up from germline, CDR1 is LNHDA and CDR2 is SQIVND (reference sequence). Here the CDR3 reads CATSHRQGRTDTQYF. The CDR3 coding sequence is TGTGCCACCTCCCACCGACAGGGTAGAACCGATACGCAGTATTTT.